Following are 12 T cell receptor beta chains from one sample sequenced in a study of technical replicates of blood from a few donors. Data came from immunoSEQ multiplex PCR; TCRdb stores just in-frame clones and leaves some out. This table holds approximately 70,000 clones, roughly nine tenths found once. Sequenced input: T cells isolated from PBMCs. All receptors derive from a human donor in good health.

Here the CDR3 reads CASSQDLETSSYNEQFF. The CDR3 DNA reads as TGCGCCAGCAGCCAAGATTTGGAGACTAGTTCTTACAATGAGCAGTTCTTC. This sequence joins TRBV4-3 and TRBJ2-1; tentative D call: TRBD2 (6 bases). Germline CDR1 and CDR2: LGHNA and YSLEER. This CDR3 has 17 amino acids. V lost 0 bases and J lost 4, with 16 bases in between.

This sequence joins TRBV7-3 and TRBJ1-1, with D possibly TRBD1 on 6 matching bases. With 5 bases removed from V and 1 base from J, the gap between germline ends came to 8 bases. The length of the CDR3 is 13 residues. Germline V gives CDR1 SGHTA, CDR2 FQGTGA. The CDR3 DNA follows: TGTGCCAGCAGCCCGGGACAGAACACTGAAGCTTTCTTT. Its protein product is CASSPGQNTEAFF.

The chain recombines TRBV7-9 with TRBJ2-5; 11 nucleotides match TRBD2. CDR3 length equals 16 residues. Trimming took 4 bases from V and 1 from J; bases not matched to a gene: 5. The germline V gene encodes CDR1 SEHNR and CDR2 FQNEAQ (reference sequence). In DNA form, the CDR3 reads TGTGCCAGCAGCTCCGGGGGGACTAGCGGCCAAGAGACCCAGTACTTC. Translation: CASSSGGTSGQETQYF.

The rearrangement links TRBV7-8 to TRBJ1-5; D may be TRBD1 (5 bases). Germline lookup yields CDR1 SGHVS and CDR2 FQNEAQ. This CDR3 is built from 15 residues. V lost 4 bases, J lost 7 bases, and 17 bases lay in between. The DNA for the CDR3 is TGTGCCAGCAGCTCCAGACAGTTTTTGGGACAGCCCCAGCATTTT. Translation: CASSSRQFLGQPQHF.

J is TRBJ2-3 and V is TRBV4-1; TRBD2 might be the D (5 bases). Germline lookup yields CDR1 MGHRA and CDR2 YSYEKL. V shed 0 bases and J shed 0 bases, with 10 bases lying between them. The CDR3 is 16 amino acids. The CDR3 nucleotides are TGCGCCAGCAGCCAAGAGCGGACTCTAAGCACAGATACGCAGTATTTT. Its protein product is CASSQERTLSTDTQYF.

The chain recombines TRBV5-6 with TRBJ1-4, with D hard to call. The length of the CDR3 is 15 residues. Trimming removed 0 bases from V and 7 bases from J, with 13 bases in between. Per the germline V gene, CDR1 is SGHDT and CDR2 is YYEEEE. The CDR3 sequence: CASSLGVASGEKLFF. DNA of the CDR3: TGTGCCAGCAGCTTGGGGGTAGCGAGTGGTGAAAAACTGTTTTTT.

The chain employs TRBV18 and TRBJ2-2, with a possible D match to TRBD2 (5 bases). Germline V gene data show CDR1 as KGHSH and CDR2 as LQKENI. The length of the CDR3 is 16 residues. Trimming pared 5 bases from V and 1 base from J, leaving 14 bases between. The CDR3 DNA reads TGTGCCAGCTCAGTACTCCGGGAATTGAACACCGGGGAGCTGTTTTTT. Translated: CASSVLRELNTGELFF.

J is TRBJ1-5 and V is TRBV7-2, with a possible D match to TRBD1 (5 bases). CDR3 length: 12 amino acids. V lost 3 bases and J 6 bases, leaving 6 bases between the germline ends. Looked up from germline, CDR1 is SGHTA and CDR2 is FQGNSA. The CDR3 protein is CASSFTGQPQHF. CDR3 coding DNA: TGTGCCAGCAGCTTCACAGGTCAGCCCCAGCATTTT.

Written as DNA, the CDR3 is TGCAGCATTACACAGGGGCTTAACTATGGCTACACCTTC. This sequence encodes CSITQGLNYGYTF. The chain uses TRBV29-1 and TRBJ1-2, with 7 bases matching TRBD1. Germline CDR1 reads SQVTM; CDR2 reads ANQGSEA. The CDR3 is made up of 13 amino acids. The V segment lost 8 bases and the J segment 1 base; nucleotides outside the gene matches: 7. The whole variable domain, filled in from reference TRBV29-1 and TRBJ1-2, reads SAVISQKPSRDICQRGTSLTIQCQVDSQVTMMFWYRQQPGQSLTLIATANQGSEATYESGFVIDKFPISRPNLTFSTLTVSNMSPEDSSIYLCSITQGLNYGYTFGSGTRLTVV.

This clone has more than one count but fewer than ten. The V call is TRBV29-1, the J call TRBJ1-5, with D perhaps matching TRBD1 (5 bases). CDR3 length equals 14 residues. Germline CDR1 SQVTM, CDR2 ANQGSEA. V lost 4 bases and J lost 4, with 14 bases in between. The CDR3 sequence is CSVVDSSTNQPQHF. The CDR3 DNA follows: TGCAGCGTTGTTGACAGCAGCACAAATCAGCCCCAGCATTTT.

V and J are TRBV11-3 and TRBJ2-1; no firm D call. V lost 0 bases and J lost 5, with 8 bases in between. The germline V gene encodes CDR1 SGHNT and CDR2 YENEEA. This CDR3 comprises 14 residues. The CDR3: CASSLDALHNEQFF. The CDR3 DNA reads TGTGCCAGCAGCTTAGATGCACTCCACAATGAGCAGTTCTTC.

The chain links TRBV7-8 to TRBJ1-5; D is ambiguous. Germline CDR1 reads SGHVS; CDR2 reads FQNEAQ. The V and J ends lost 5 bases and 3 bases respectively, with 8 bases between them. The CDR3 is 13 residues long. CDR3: CASSPGSNQPQHF. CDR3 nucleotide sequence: TGTGCCAGCAGCCCGGGTTCCAATCAGCCCCAGCATTTT.